The rows below give T cell receptor beta chains drawn from one sample of a study of OX40 agonist ivuxolimab in advanced cancers. Only in-frame clones appear in the TCRdb table, and some are missing; sequencing was by immunoSEQ multiplex PCR. This table has 55,000 to 90,000 clones, around 86% appearing once. This material consisted of CD4+ or CD8+ T cells sorted from blood, taken in a trial of the OX40 agonist ivuxolimab. The source is an adult with an advanced solid tumor such as melanoma, head and neck, liver or kidney cancer. Each CDR3 is given with its conserved first and last residue. Each record gives: CDR3 protein, CDR3 DNA, clone size, J gene, V gene, D gene. A D gene is named only where the DNA matches it firmly. Rows give clone size only sometimes, using once, few, many, or a class for an expanded clone.

CDR3 protein: CASSFRGGTEAFF
CDR3 DNA: TGTGCCAGCAGTTTCAGGGGGGGCACTGAAGCTTTCTTT
clone size: NA
J gene: TRBJ1-1
V gene: TRBV28
D gene: TRBD1

CDR3 protein: CASTPGRQGYTEAFF
CDR3 DNA: TGTGCCAGCACCCCCGGCCGACAGGGATACACTGAAGCTTTCTTT
clone size: NA
J gene: TRBJ1-1
V gene: TRBV7-8
D gene: TRBD1

CDR3 protein: CASSEGPRTEAFF
CDR3 DNA: TGTGCCAGCAGTGAAGGGCCTCGGACTGAAGCTTTCTTT
clone size: NA
J gene: TRBJ1-1
V gene: TRBV2
D gene: NA

CDR3 protein: CASSLVQGSPLHF
CDR3 DNA: TGTGCCAGCAGCTTAGTGCAGGGTTCACCCCTCCACTTT
clone size: NA
J gene: TRBJ1-6
V gene: TRBV7-9
D gene: NA

CDR3 protein: CASSIGTVLGYTF
CDR3 DNA: TGTGCCAGCAGCATCGGGACAGTTCTTGGCTACACCTTC
clone size: NA
J gene: TRBJ1-2
V gene: TRBV28
D gene: TRBD1

CDR3 protein: CASSPLRNTEAFF
CDR3 DNA: TGTGCCAGCAGCCCACTAAGGAACACTGAAGCTTTCTTT
clone size: few
J gene: TRBJ1-1
V gene: TRBV7-3
D gene: NA

CDR3 protein: CASSQPARGSGGAGDTQYF
CDR3 DNA: TGTGCCAGCAGCCAGCCCGCCCGAGGTAGCGGGGGGGCTGGGGATACGCAGTATTTT
clone size: NA
J gene: TRBJ2-3
V gene: TRBV7-9
D gene: TRBD2

CDR3 protein: CASSPSQGPNYGYTF
CDR3 DNA: TGTGCCAGCAGCCCATCCCAAGGGCCTAACTATGGCTACACCTTC
clone size: NA
J gene: TRBJ1-2
V gene: TRBV7-2
D gene: NA

CDR3 protein: CASSSSGANVLTF
CDR3 DNA: TGTGCCAGCAGTAGCTCTGGGGCCAACGTCCTGACTTTC
clone size: NA
J gene: TRBJ2-6
V gene: TRBV6-1
D gene: NA

CDR3 protein: CASRLLGASNQPQHF
CDR3 DNA: TGTGCCAGCAGACTTCTGGGGGCAAGCAATCAGCCCCAGCATTTT
clone size: once
J gene: TRBJ1-5
V gene: TRBV27
D gene: NA

CDR3 protein: CASSSLQGAAYTF
CDR3 DNA: TGTGCCAGCAGCTCCTTACAGGGGGCCGCCTACACCTTC
clone size: NA
J gene: TRBJ1-2
V gene: TRBV5-4
D gene: TRBD1

CDR3 protein: CASRRTGAQYF
CDR3 DNA: TGTGCCAGCAGGAGGACAGGGGCCCAGTACTTC
clone size: NA
J gene: TRBJ2-7
V gene: TRBV7-9
D gene: TRBD1

CDR3 protein: CASSLGDRGSYEQYF
CDR3 DNA: TGCGCCAGCAGCTTGGGGGACAGGGGCTCCTACGAGCAGTACTTC
clone size: NA
J gene: TRBJ2-7
V gene: TRBV5-1
D gene: TRBD1

CDR3 protein: CASNPQGFVSPLHF
CDR3 DNA: TGTGCCAGCAACCCACAGGGCTTCGTCTCACCCCTCCACTTT
clone size: once
J gene: TRBJ1-6
V gene: TRBV7-2
D gene: NA

CDR3 protein: CASSSYGPGQGFKTQYF
CDR3 DNA: TGTGCCAGCAGTTCTTACGGTCCGGGACAGGGGTTCAAGACCCAGTACTTC
clone size: NA
J gene: TRBJ2-5
V gene: TRBV28
D gene: TRBD1

CDR3 protein: CASSSNMNTEAFF
CDR3 DNA: TGTGCCAGCAGTTCGAATATGAACACTGAAGCTTTCTTT
clone size: NA
J gene: TRBJ1-1
V gene: TRBV27
D gene: NA

CDR3 protein: CAWSHGYSRALSGNTIYF
CDR3 DNA: TGTGCCTGGAGCCATGGGTATAGCCGGGCCCTCTCTGGAAACACCATATATTTT
clone size: NA
J gene: TRBJ1-3
V gene: TRBV30
D gene: NA

CDR3 protein: CASTPRWTSGYNEQFF
CDR3 DNA: TGTGCCAGCACCCCTCGGTGGACTAGCGGTTACAATGAGCAGTTCTTC
clone size: NA
J gene: TRBJ2-1
V gene: TRBV27
D gene: TRBD2

CDR3 protein: CSAGTPNYGYTF
CDR3 DNA: TGCAGCGCCGGGACACCTAACTATGGCTACACCTTC
clone size: once
J gene: TRBJ1-2
V gene: TRBV29-1
D gene: NA

CDR3 protein: CASSPRAQGNSPLHF
CDR3 DNA: TGTGCCAGCTCACCACGGGCACAGGGAAATTCACCCCTCCACTTT
clone size: NA
J gene: TRBJ1-6
V gene: TRBV18
D gene: NA

CDR3 protein: CAISGGGSGNTIYF
CDR3 DNA: TGTGCCATCAGTGGGGGCGGTTCTGGAAACACCATATATTTT
clone size: NA
J gene: TRBJ1-3
V gene: TRBV10-3
D gene: NA

CDR3 protein: CASSLSAGGETQYF
CDR3 DNA: TGTGCCAGCAGTTTATCCGCGGGGGGAGAGACCCAGTACTTC
clone size: NA
J gene: TRBJ2-5
V gene: TRBV28
D gene: TRBD2

CDR3 protein: CASSLGGSEKLFF
CDR3 DNA: TGTGCCAGCAGCTTAGGAGGTAGTGAAAAACTGTTTTTT
clone size: NA
J gene: TRBJ1-4
V gene: TRBV7-2
D gene: NA

CDR3 protein: CASSPGPSLDEQFF
CDR3 DNA: TGTGCCAGCTCACCGGGGCCCAGTTTGGATGAGCAGTTCTTC
clone size: NA
J gene: TRBJ2-1
V gene: TRBV18
D gene: NA

CDR3 protein: CASKRLAVGREQYF
CDR3 DNA: TGCGCCAGCAAAAGACTAGCGGTAGGGAGGGAGCAGTACTTC
clone size: NA
J gene: TRBJ2-7
V gene: TRBV10-1
D gene: TRBD2

CDR3 protein: CASSLAGTGDYEQYF
CDR3 DNA: TGCGCCAGCAGCTTGGCTGGGACAGGGGACTACGAGCAGTACTTC
clone size: NA
J gene: TRBJ2-7
V gene: TRBV5-1
D gene: TRBD1

CDR3 protein: CASRGGGPNTEAFF
CDR3 DNA: TGTGCCAGCAGGGGCGGGGGCCCGAACACTGAAGCTTTCTTT
clone size: once
J gene: TRBJ1-1
V gene: TRBV28
D gene: NA

CDR3 protein: CASSLRGGVTDTQYF
CDR3 DNA: TGTGCCAGCAGCTTACGGGGAGGGGTCACAGATACGCAGTATTTT
clone size: NA
J gene: TRBJ2-3
V gene: TRBV7-9
D gene: TRBD2